This TCR beta chain was sequenced in a study of T cells in Graves' hyperthyroidism and ophthalmopathy (dated by TCRdb to the late 2010s). A note on the overall study: Peripheral blood was sampled at the time of initial diagnosis, prior to any treatment. To identify TCR V-J signatures that set the groups apart, the researchers used a discovery cohort of approximately 98 patients, made up of around 42 with Graves' ophthalmopathy and 57 with stable Graves' hyperthyroidism. Prospective prediction of ophthalmopathy was tested in an independent validation cohort consisting of 18 hyperthyroidism patients and 17 patients who later progressed to ophthalmopathy. For training and testing, the approximately 92 patients in the discovery cohort were randomly divided in a 7:3 ratio. In over five Graves' hyperthyroidism patients, the study also compared T-cell repertoires from thyroid tissue with T-cell repertoires from blood. After sampling, hyperthyroidism patients received methimazole starting at 30 mg daily, and ophthalmopathy patients received high-dose intravenous methylprednisolone. The paper reports TCR Vbeta CDR3 sequencing of more than 120 peripheral blood samples: around 45 ophthalmopathy, under 80 hyperthyroidism and about 17 progressor patients.

Ophthalmopathy patients had moderately to severely active disease, Clinical Activity Score of at least 3, NOSPECS grade of at least 4, and duration under 3 months. Exclusion was applied to patients with uncontrolled infections, other autoimmune diseases, pregnancy or lactation. Diagnoses relied on clinical symptoms, serum thyroxine and TRAb, thyroid ultrasound and orbital computed tomography. PBMCs were isolated from 8 to 10 ml of fresh peripheral blood by Ficoll-Paque density gradient centrifugation. Total RNA was extracted with Trizol reagent, and quality was checked on an Agilent 2100 Bioanalyzer. Details on this clonotype: Its antigen target is currently unknown. It may be a read error: a sequence one base away is much more abundant.

As encoded in the germline V gene (reference sequence), CDR1 is DFQATT while CDR2 is SNEGSKA. Relative to germline, V is 7 bases shorter and J is 4 bases shorter, with 19 bases between their ends. Its CDR3 holds 14 amino acids, cysteine through phenylalanine. The read is trimmed to its CDR3 DNA, 42 bases read in frame from base 1. The TCR beta CDR3 regions were amplified from RNA transcripts. For the first round of RT-PCR on the TCR CDR3, the HTBI primer set was used together with the Qiagen OneStep RT-PCR kit. Libraries were constructed in a second round of multiplex PCR, after which size selection and purification were carried out. Libraries were sequenced paired-end with 100 bp reads on an Illumina HiSeq2000. In the authors' own workflow: Raw data were processed with SOAPnuke, discarding reads with adapters, uncalled bases, mean Phred below 15, or no exact constant-primer or identifier match. High-quality paired reads were merged using COPE v1.2.5, and each unique nucleotide sequence was defined as a clonotype. MiTCR v1.1 was used to align clonotypes to the IMGT TRBV, TRBD and TRBJ reference segments. The analysis included only V-J combinations with a frequency above 0.0001, which together covered 99% to 99.2% of the repertoires. A TCS score was defined as the ratio of F50 (clonal expansion) to E x V (chaos), with BLOSUM62-based TCRdist applied between CDR3 peptides within each V-J. Welch's t-statistics and random forest reduced around 550 V-J features to 13, which were used in a naive Bayes classifier (R e1071). The public reads were quality trimmed at Q25 with fastp and then assembled into clones with MiXCR by TCRdb, keeping productive beta chains. Rows are unified per CDR3 protein, each entry keeping the most common DNA and genes. The V and J calls reflect TCRdb's pipeline rather than the authors' work. For this sample the table gives 500,000 to 600,000 distinct CDR3 sequences, of which around 20% were detected only once. Roughly 50% of the sample comes from the top ten.

What the work shows at the level of the full study, not this receptor alone: In validation, the model predicted progression to ophthalmopathy with just under 71% sensitivity and 72% to 85% specificity, a median of approximately 6.5 months before onset. Sample size was not statistically predetermined, and investigators were not blinded to group allocation. Blood samples also contained most of the expanded thyroid clonotypes (frequency above 0.001), which suggests that blood repertoires may reflect thyroid immune responses. A model built on a 13 V-J signature distinguished ophthalmopathy from stable hyperthyroidism, reaching around 87% sensitivity and about 81% specificity in cross-validation and 80%/75% in testing.

The origin of this receptor is a man in his forties with Graves' ophthalmopathy. The chain joins TRBV20-1 to TRBJ2-5, with the D gene call left open. What was sequenced was blood. CDR3 protein: CSDPLSSGTETQYF. The DNA sequence follows: TGCAGTGATCCCCTTAGTAGTGGCACAGAGACCCAGTACTTC.